The 27 T cell receptor beta chains given below trace back to one sample, sequenced in a study of T-cell reconstitution after alpha-beta-depleted transplantation in children. A TCRbeta library incorporating unique molecular identifiers was prepared. TCRdb itself ran the PCR reads through MiXCR, one entry per CDR3 protein. The repertoire has some 200,000 distinct CDR3 sequences, 13% to 15% of them found once; the top ten carry 13%. The input for sequencing was PBMCs from the stem cell graft donor, taken from the stem cell graft. Receptor source: a human donor who donated a stem cell graft to a child with acute lymphoblastic leukemia.

This clonotype has ten or more counts. The V and J genes are TRBV7-2 and TRBJ2-1; 12 nucleotides align to TRBD2. J lost 7 bases, V lost 4 bases, and 11 bases had no gene match. Germline assignment: CDR1 SGHTA and CDR2 FQGNSA. CDR3 size: 17 residues. The CDR3 reads CASSSRTSGTSQNEQFF. The CDR3 DNA follows: TGTGCCAGCAGCTCCCGGACTAGCGGGACATCCCAAAATGAGCAGTTCTTC.

V and J are TRBV5-1 and TRBJ2-1, with a possible D match to TRBD2 (7 bases). The CDR3 runs 15 residues. Per germline, CDR1 SGHRS and CDR2 YFSETQ. Trimming took off 4 bases at V and 8 bases at J, with 19 bases between the two ends. CDR3: CASSKGGQSQYEQFF. CDR3 sequence (DNA): TGCGCCAGCAGCAAGGGGGGGCAGTCACAATATGAGCAGTTCTTC.

The rearrangement joins TRBV19 to TRBJ1-5; 10 nucleotides align to TRBD1. This CDR3 region has 15 residues. The junction had 10 bases not matched to a gene; V was cut back by 7 bases and J by 7 bases. CDR1 is LNHDA, CDR2 SQIVND, per germline (reference sequence). CDR3 nucleotides: TGTGCCAGTACTGAGGTCGGGACAGGGGCCCAGCCCCAGCATTTT. Amino acid sequence: CASTEVGTGAQPQHF.

This chain connects TRBV23-1 to TRBJ1-5; D unresolved. TRBV23-1 is sorted into the ORF group, with uncertain function. This CDR3 is built from 20 residues. Trimming took off 1 base at V and 0 bases at J, with 22 bases between the two ends. CDR3 protein: CASSQCPLIQTVYSNQPQHF. In nucleotides, the CDR3 is TGCGCCAGCAGTCAATGCCCATTGATCCAGACCGTGTATAGCAATCAGCCCCAGCATTTT.

In its sample, this clonotype was seen many times. The chain couples TRBV4-1 to TRBJ2-1; tentative D call: TRBD1 (6 bases). V shed 0 bases and J shed 12 bases, with 18 bases lying between them. CDR3 length: 15 residues. Germline V gene data show CDR1 as MGHRA and CDR2 as YSYEKL. CDR3 residues: CASSQDRGTLLRQFF. CDR3 in DNA: TGCGCCAGCAGCCAAGATAGGGGGACCCTACTTAGGCAGTTCTTC.

The V and J genes are TRBV11-3 and TRBJ1-1, with TRBD1 matching 7 bases. The germline V gene encodes CDR1 SGHNT and CDR2 YENEEA. This CDR3 is built from 15 residues. With V trimmed by 6 bases and J by 2 bases, 9 bases remained unmatched. In nucleotides, the CDR3 is TGTGCCAGCAGGGGGACGGGGGACAGCAACACTGAAGCTTTCTTT. Protein sequence: CASRGTGDSNTEAFF.

This clonotype was seen at least ten times. The V call is TRBV28, the J call TRBJ1-5, with D possibly TRBD1 on 5 matching bases. The germline V gene has CDR1 MDHEN and CDR2 SYDVKM. V lost 7 bases and J lost 5, with 21 bases in between. This CDR3 comprises 16 residues. CDR3 bases: TGTGCCAGCACCGGGGCGAATCCATCGGGTTATCAGCCCCAGCATTTT. Amino acids: CASTGANPSGYQPQHF.

J is TRBJ2-7 and V is TRBV12-3 or TRBV12-4, with 15 bases matching TRBD2. The CDR3 consists of 19 residues. Losses at the gene ends were 6 bases for V and 4 bases for J; bases not matched to a gene: 16. CDR3 coding DNA: TGTGCCAGCAGCGATTCAACGAGGACTAGCGGGAGGGGGGGGTACGAGCAGTACTTC. Protein sequence: CASSDSTRTSGRGGYEQYF.

This clonotype was recorded many times. V is TRBV10-3 and J is TRBJ1-2; D might be TRBD1 (5 bases). Germline values: CDR1 ENHRY, CDR2 SYGVKD. V was cut by 7 bases and J by 3 bases, with 12 bases left in between. CDR3 length: 13 amino acids. The CDR3 sequence is CAINNGGDYGYTF. The CDR3 DNA reads TGTGCCATCAATAACGGGGGAGACTATGGCTACACCTTC.

This clonotype was counted at least ten times. V usage is TRBV28 and J usage is TRBJ2-1; 8 nucleotides match TRBD2. The junction had 7 bases not matched to a gene; V was cut back by 6 bases and J by 9 bases. The CDR3 is 13 residues long. The germline gives CDR1 MDHEN, CDR2 SYDVKM. CDR3 in amino acids: CASSPIREGEQFF. In nucleotides, the CDR3 is TGTGCCAGCAGCCCAATACGGGAGGGTGAGCAGTTCTTC.

The table lists this clonotype with many counts. The V and J genes are TRBV7-2 and TRBJ2-7; 15 positions agree with TRBD2. V lost 5 bases to trimming and J lost 3 bases; unmatched junction nucleotides: 14. Germline V lookup: CDR1 SGHTA, CDR2 FQGNSA. This CDR3 spans 19 amino acids. Here the CDR3 DNA reads TGTGCCAGCAGCCCGGAAAGGACTAGCGGGAGGGCCCTATACTACGAGCAGTACTTC. This codes for CASSPERTSGRALYYEQYF.

This clonotype has a handful of counts. The chain has TRBV5-1 and TRBJ2-1; 10 nucleotides align to TRBD2. Unmatched junction bases numbered 6, after V lost 2 bases and J lost 7 bases. CDR3 length: 15 residues. The germline CDR1 and CDR2 sequences are SGHRS and YFSETQ. The CDR3 DNA reads TGCGCCAGCAGCTTTACTAGCGGGATGTGGAATGAGCAGTTCTTC. Its protein product is CASSFTSGMWNEQFF.

The chain recombines TRBV27 with TRBJ2-2; 7 bases are a match to TRBD1. The germline V gene encodes CDR1 MNHEY and CDR2 SMNVEV (reference sequence). This CDR3 region has 15 residues. V lost 8 bases, J lost 2 bases, and 8 bases stayed unmatched. As DNA, the CDR3 is TGTGCCAGCTTATCGGGGACAGAAAACACCGGGGAGCTGTTTTTT. This codes for CASLSGTENTGELFF.

This clonotype was counted many times. This chain uses TRBV12-3 or TRBV12-4 with TRBJ2-7; a weak D match, TRBD1 (6 bases). Trimming removed 6 bases at V and 4 bases at J, with 10 bases between. The CDR3 runs 12 residues. CDR3 nucleotide sequence: TGTGCCAGCAGCCCGGACAGATACGAGCAGTACTTC. This sequence encodes CASSPDRYEQYF.

This clonotype has at least ten counts. The gene calls are TRBV27 and TRBJ2-5, with 12 bases matching TRBD1. This CDR3 spans 15 amino acids. Trimming at V came to 5 bases and at J to 4 bases, leaving 5 bases not matched to a gene. CDR1 is MNHEY, CDR2 SMNVEV, per germline (reference sequence). CDR3 loop: CASSPGTGGAETQYF. Written as DNA, the CDR3 is TGTGCCAGCAGTCCCGGGACAGGGGGCGCAGAGACCCAGTACTTC.

This clonotype came up many times. This chain joins TRBV3-1 and TRBJ2-1; 9 bases align to TRBD1. Trimming removed 0 bases from V and 8 bases from J; junction bases left unmatched: 2. The CDR3 sequence is 14 residues long. The germline V gene encodes CDR1 LGHDT and CDR2 YNNKEL (reference sequence). The chain's CDR3 is CASSQDYRGHEQFF. The CDR3 DNA reads as TGTGCCAGCAGCCAAGATTACAGGGGGCATGAGCAGTTCTTC.

This clonotype was seen at least ten times. The chain combines TRBV10-2 with TRBJ1-3; no clear D. The CDR3 loop spans 14 amino acids. Per germline, CDR1 WSHSY and CDR2 SAAADI. Trimming removed 0 bases from V and 0 bases from J, with 3 bases in between. The CDR3 is CASSESVSGNTIYF. The CDR3 region has the DNA TGCGCCAGCAGTGAGTCGGTCTCTGGAAACACCATATATTTT.

This clonotype was detected a few times. The chain combines TRBV7-2 with TRBJ2-5; TRBD2 matches 8 bases. V trimming: 3 bases; J trimming: 4 bases; junction bases outside the gene matches: 4. CDR1 and CDR2 (germline): SGHTA, FQGNSA. CDR3 length equals 14 residues. The CDR3, as DNA: TGTGCCAGCAGCTTCCGGGCGGGAGGAGAGACCCAGTACTTC. Amino acid sequence: CASSFRAGGETQYF.

The rearrangement links TRBV9 to TRBJ2-2; D possibly corresponds to TRBD2 (5 bases). Germline lookup yields CDR1 SGDLS and CDR2 YYNGEE. Trimming cost V 0 bases and J 2 bases, with 11 bases left between them. The CDR3 is 16 amino acids. This CDR3 reads CASSVGGSLNTGELFF. DNA of the CDR3: TGTGCCAGCAGCGTAGGTGGGAGCTTAAACACCGGGGAGCTGTTTTTT.

This clonotype came up many times. The chain joins TRBV5-1 to TRBJ1-3; D may be TRBD1 (5 bases). From germline, CDR1 is SGHRS and CDR2 YFSETQ. With 0 bases removed from V and 0 bases from J, the gap between germline ends came to 7 bases. CDR3 length: 15 amino acids. In DNA, the CDR3 is TGCGCCAGCAGCTTGGGACAGATCTCTGGAAACACCATATATTTT. It translates to CASSLGQISGNTIYF.

This clonotype showed up just a few times. V usage is TRBV20-1 and J usage is TRBJ1-5, with D perhaps matching TRBD1 (6 bases). Germline lookup yields CDR1 DFQATT and CDR2 SNEGSKA (reference sequence). The CDR3 runs 17 residues. V was clipped by 0 bases and J by 1 base, with 16 bases between them. CDR3 in DNA: TGCAGTGCTAGAGAGTTCCGAGGGGGTTTAAGCAATCAGCCCCAGCATTTT. This encodes CSAREFRGGLSNQPQHF.

This clonotype has at least ten counts. This chain connects TRBV20-1 to TRBJ1-5; D ambiguous. Germline V lookup: CDR1 DFQATT, CDR2 SNEGSKA (reference sequence). The CDR3 covers 14 residues. V was shortened by 0 bases and J by 4 bases, with 10 bases between the two germline ends. CDR3 nucleotide sequence: TGCAGTGCTAGAGATTCGACTGTTAATCAGCCCCAGCATTTT. Its translation: CSARDSTVNQPQHF.

This chain joins TRBV5-1 and TRBJ2-3; 12 bases agree with TRBD2. Germline CDR1 is SGHRS and CDR2 is YFSETQ. This CDR3 contains 17 residues. With V trimmed by 4 bases and J by 0 bases, 6 bases remained unmatched. CDR3 DNA sequence: TGCGCCAGCAGCCCCGGACTAGCGGGAACTAGCACAGATACGCAGTATTTT. As protein: CASSPGLAGTSTDTQYF.

This clonotype came up a few times. The chain carries TRBV20-1 and TRBJ1-2; 12 positions match TRBD1. V was pared by 5 bases and J by 7 bases, with 14 bases of the junction left unmatched. Germline V gene data show CDR1 as DFQATT and CDR2 as SNEGSKA (reference sequence). The length of the CDR3 is 16 residues. The CDR3 DNA follows: TGCAGTGCTTCAGCCCGGGACAGGGGGCTCTCGGGTGGCTACACCTTC. Encoded protein: CSASARDRGLSGGYTF.

This clonotype was counted ten times or more. The CDR3 sequence: CSASNREGSPLHF. The CDR3 DNA sequence: TGCAGTGCTTCAAACAGGGAGGGTTCACCCCTCCACTTT. The chain is built from TRBV20-1 and TRBJ1-6; a weak D match, TRBD1 (6 bases). The CDR3 extends over 13 amino acids. The germline CDR1 and CDR2 sequences are DFQATT and SNEGSKA (reference sequence). The germline V and J ends were trimmed by 5 bases and 9 bases, with 14 bases remaining between them.

This clonotype was recorded many times. The chain recombines TRBV20-1 with TRBJ1-1, with 10 positions matching TRBD1. V lost 8 bases, J lost 5 bases, and 11 bases stayed unmatched. The CDR3 has 14 amino acids. CDR1 is DFQATT and CDR2 is SNEGSKA in the germline V gene (reference sequence). The CDR3 region has the DNA TGCAGTCCATCACATCGGACAGGGGGAACTGAAGCTTTCTTT. It codes for CSPSHRTGGTEAFF.

This clonotype was seen a few times. The chain carries TRBV20-1 and TRBJ2-5; 7 nucleotides line up with TRBD2. Germline V gives CDR1 DFQATT, CDR2 SNEGSKA (reference sequence). Trimming removed 2 bases from V and 4 bases from J; junction bases left unmatched: 4. This CDR3 region has 13 residues. The CDR3, as DNA: TGCAGTGCTAGATACCCGGGGGGAGAGACCCAGTACTTC. Its translation is CSARYPGGETQYF.